This T cell receptor (beta chain) was obtained from a study of blood T cells in healthy people across ages. Study-level results: PBMCs were not sorted, which prevented a conclusive comparison of naive versus antigen-experienced cells. A strong correlation between TCR beta diversity and naive T cell percentage was seen.

Trimming shortened V by 7 bases and J by 2 bases, and 15 bases separated the two germline ends. This CDR3 is 14 amino acids long. Germline CDR1 reads SEHNR; CDR2 reads FQNEAQ (reference sequence). Concerning this clonotype itself: Its antigen is unknown.

A sample-barcoded 5' primer and a J-beta primer mix were used in a second PCR of roughly 6 to 12 cycles. The template-switch adaptor, which had 12 random nucleotides, put a tag on each cDNA molecule. TCRdb re-called the 5' RACE reads with MiXCR, one entry per CDR3 protein. This sample has over 600,000 distinct CDR3 sequences, with roughly two fifths found just once. The chain joins TRBV7-9 to TRBJ2-7, with a possible D match to TRBD2 (6 bases). The sample taken for sequencing was blood. The sequence came from a man of 80 years or more in good health. The CDR3 loop is CASTFTTGAYEQYF. CDR3 DNA: TGTGCCAGCACCTTCACCACGGGGGCCTACGAGCAGTACTTC.